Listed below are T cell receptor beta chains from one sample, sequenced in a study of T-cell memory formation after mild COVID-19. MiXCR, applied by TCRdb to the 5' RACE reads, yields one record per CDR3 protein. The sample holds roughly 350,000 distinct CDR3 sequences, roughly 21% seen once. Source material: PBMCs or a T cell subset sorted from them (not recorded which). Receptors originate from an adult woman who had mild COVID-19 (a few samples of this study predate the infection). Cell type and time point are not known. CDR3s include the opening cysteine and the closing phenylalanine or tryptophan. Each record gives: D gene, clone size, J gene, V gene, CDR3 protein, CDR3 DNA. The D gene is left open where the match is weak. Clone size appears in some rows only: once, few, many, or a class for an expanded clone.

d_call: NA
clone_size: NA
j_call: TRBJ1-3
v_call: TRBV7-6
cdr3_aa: CASSPTPSSGNTIYF
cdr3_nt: TGTGCCAGCAGCCCGACGCCCAGCTCTGGAAACACCATATATTTT

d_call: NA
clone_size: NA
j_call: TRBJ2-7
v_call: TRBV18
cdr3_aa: CASSPASVGYEQYF
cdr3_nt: TGTGCCAGCTCACCGGCTAGCGTAGGGTACGAGCAGTACTTC

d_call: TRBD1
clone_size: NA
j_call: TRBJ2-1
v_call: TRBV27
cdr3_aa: CASRATGGDEQFF
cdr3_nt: TGTGCCAGCAGGGCCACAGGGGGCGATGAGCAGTTCTTC

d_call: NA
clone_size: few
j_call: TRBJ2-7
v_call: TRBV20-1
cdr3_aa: CSAVGGTANYEQYF
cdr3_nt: TGCAGTGCAGTGGGGGGGACAGCCAACTACGAGCAGTACTTC

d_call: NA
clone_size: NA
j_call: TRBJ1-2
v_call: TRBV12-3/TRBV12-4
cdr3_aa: CASSLGLVAPEGYTF
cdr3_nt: TGTGCCAGCAGTTTAGGGTTAGTGGCTCCTGAAGGCTACACCTTC

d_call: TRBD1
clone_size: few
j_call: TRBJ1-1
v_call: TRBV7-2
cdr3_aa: CASSSYDRDGNTEAFF
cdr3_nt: TGTGCCAGCAGCTCATATGACAGGGACGGAAACACTGAAGCTTTCTTT

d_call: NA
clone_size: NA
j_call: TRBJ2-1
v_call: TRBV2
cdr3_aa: CASSDSYTSLYNEQFF
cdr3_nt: TGTGCCAGCAGTGATAGCTACACCTCCCTATACAATGAGCAGTTCTTC

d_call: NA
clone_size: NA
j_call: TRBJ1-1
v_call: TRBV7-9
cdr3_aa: CASSLSFGLDTGEAFF
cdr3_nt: TGTGCCAGCAGCTTAAGTTTCGGGCTGGATACAGGGGAAGCTTTCTTT

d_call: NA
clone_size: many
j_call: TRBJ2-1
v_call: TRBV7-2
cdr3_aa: CASSPRPYWYNEQFF
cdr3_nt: TGTGCCAGCAGTCCCCGCCCTTATTGGTACAATGAGCAGTTCTTC

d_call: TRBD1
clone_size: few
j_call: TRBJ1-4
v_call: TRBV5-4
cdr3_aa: CASSWTGGAQEKLFF
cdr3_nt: TGTGCCAGCAGCTGGACAGGGGGCGCGCAGGAAAAACTGTTTTTT

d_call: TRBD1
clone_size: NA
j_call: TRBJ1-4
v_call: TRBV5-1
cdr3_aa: CASSSDRGREKLFF
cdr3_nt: TGCGCCAGCAGCTCGGACAGGGGCCGTGAAAAACTGTTTTTT

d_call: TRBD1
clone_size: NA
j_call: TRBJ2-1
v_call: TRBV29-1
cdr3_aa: CSVDWGQVHNEQFF
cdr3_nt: TGCAGCGTTGATTGGGGACAGGTACACAATGAGCAGTTCTTC

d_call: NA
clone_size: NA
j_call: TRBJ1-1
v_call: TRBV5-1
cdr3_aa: CASSLDAGSMNTEAFF
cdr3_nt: TGCGCCAGCAGCCTTGATGCGGGATCCATGAACACTGAAGCTTTCTTT

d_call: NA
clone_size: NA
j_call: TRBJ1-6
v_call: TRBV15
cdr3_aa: CATSRAQGDYSPLHF
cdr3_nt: TGTGCCACCAGCAGAGCTCAGGGAGATTATTCACCCCTCCACTTT

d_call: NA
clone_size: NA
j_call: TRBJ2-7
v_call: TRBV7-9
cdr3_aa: CASSTDMAYEQYF
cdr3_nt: TGTGCCAGCAGCACCGATATGGCCTACGAGCAGTACTTC

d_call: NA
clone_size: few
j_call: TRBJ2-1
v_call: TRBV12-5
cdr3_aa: CASGLVLGQYNEQFF
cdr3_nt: TGTGCTAGTGGTTTAGTACTGGGGCAGTACAATGAGCAGTTCTTC

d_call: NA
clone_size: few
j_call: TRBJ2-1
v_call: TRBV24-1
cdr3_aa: CATRLGEYNEQFF
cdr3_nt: TGTGCCACCAGACTCGGGGAGTACAATGAGCAGTTCTTC

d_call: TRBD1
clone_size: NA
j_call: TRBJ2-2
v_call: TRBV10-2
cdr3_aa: CASEGTGGPGELFF
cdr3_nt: TGCGCCAGCGAGGGGACAGGGGGGCCCGGGGAGCTGTTTTTT

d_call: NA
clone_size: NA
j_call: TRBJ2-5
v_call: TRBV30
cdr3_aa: CAWDMGGLGETQYF
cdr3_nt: TGTGCCTGGGATATGGGGGGCCTCGGAGAGACCCAGTACTTC

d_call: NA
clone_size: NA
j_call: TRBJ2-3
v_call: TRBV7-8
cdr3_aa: CASSQGTQDTQYF
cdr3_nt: TGTGCCAGCAGCCAAGGGACCCAAGATACGCAGTATTTT

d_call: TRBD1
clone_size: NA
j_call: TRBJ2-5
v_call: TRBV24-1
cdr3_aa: CATSGLAGTGAVETQYF
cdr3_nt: TGTGCCACCAGTGGTTTAGCCGGGACAGGGGCCGTAGAGACCCAGTACTTC

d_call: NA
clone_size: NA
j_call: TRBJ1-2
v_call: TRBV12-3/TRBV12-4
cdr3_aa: CASNVGAANYGYTF
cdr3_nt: TGTGCCAGCAACGTGGGGGCAGCTAACTATGGCTACACCTTC

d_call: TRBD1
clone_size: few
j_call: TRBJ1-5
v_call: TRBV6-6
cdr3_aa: CASSLPGQGDSNQPQHF
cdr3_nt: TGTGCCAGCAGTTTGCCGGGACAGGGGGATAGCAATCAGCCCCAGCATTTT

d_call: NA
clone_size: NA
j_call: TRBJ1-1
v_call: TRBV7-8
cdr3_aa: CASSSTRWGSPKETEAFF
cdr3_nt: TGTGCCAGCAGCTCAACTAGGTGGGGATCTCCCAAAGAAACTGAAGCTTTCTTT

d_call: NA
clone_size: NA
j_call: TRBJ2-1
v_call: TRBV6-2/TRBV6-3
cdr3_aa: CASMGEAGNSYNEQFF
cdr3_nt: TGTGCCAGCATGGGGGAGGCCGGGAACTCCTACAATGAGCAGTTCTTC

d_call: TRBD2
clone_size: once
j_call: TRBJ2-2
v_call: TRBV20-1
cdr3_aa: CSARTSGTGELFF
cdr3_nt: TGCAGTGCAAGGACTAGCGGCACCGGGGAGCTGTTTTTT

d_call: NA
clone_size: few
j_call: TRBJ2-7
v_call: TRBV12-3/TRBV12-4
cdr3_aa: CASLDSWGYEQYF
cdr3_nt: TGTGCCAGCTTAGACAGTTGGGGTTACGAGCAGTACTTC